A selection of T cell receptor beta chains follows, all from one sample in a study of vaccination effects on CD4 cells after COVID-19. Their antigens remain unidentified. Produced via immunoSEQ multiplex PCR; TCRdb's table is partial and in-frame only. The sample has some 74,000 clones, over 70% seen once. Sequences were derived from CD4+ T cells from PBMCs cultured with HCoV-229E spike peptides, sampled after COVID-19 vaccination. Receptor source: a human donor who received a COVID-19 vaccine. The CDR3 runs from the conserved cysteine through the conserved F or W. A D gene is named only where the DNA matches it firmly. Expanded clones are given a class, and other clones once, few, many or no size at all.

size,D,J,V,DNA,CDR3
.,TRBD1,TRBJ1-1,TRBV6-1,TGTGCCAGCAGTGAAATCGGGACAGGGGACACTGAAGCTTTCTTT,CASSEIGTGDTEAFF
.,TRBD1,TRBJ2-5,TRBV5-8,TGTGCCAGCAGCCCGTCCGGGACAGCCCGAGAGACCCAGTACTTC,CASSPSGTARETQYF
.,TRBD1,TRBJ2-5,TRBV25-1,TGTGCCAGCAGTGACCCGACAGGGTTACAGACCCAGTACTTC,CASSDPTGLQTQYF
.,TRBD2,TRBJ2-3,TRBV2,TGTGCCAGCAGTGAAAGGACTAGCTTCGACGAAAGGGATACGCAGTATTTT,CASSERTSFDERDTQYF
.,.,TRBJ2-5,TRBV10-3,TGTGCCATCAGGACTAATTCAGAGACCCAGTACTTC,CAIRTNSETQYF
.,.,TRBJ2-3,TRBV12-3/TRBV12-4,TGTGCCAGCAGTTCTAGACCGGGGGATACGCAGTATTTT,CASSSRPGDTQYF
.,.,TRBJ1-2,TRBV12-3/TRBV12-4,TGTGCCAGCAGTTTAGTAAGATACGGTGGCTACACCTTC,CASSLVRYGGYTF
.,.,TRBJ2-6,TRBV4-1,TGCGCCAGCAGCCAGCCGGGATCCTTCGCCGTCCTGACTTTC,CASSQPGSFAVLTF
.,.,TRBJ2-5,TRBV6-5,TGTGCCAGCAGCATGGGGGGCGGGGAGACCCAGTACTTC,CASSMGGGETQYF
.,.,TRBJ1-1,TRBV6-2/TRBV6-3,TGTGCCAGCAGCAGGGCGGGCACTGAAGCTTTCTTT,CASSRAGTEAFF
.,.,TRBJ1-5,TRBV24-1,TGTGCCACCAGTGCTGGGGGATGGGGCAATCAGCCCCAGCATTTT,CATSAGGWGNQPQHF
.,TRBD1,TRBJ2-6,TRBV5-4,TGTGCCAGCAGCTCAGGGGGCGCCCCTGGGGCCAACGTCCTGACTTTC,CASSSGGAPGANVLTF
.,TRBD1,TRBJ1-1,TRBV7-9,TGTGCCAGCAGCTTAGGCCCAGGGGGAGGCACTGAAGCTTTCTTT,CASSLGPGGGTEAFF
once,.,TRBJ2-1,TRBV5-6,TGTGCCAGCAGCTTGGGTAGGCTAGAGCAGTTCTTC,CASSLGRLEQFF
.,.,TRBJ2-3,TRBV11-1,TGTGCCATAACCGGGACTAGCACAGATACGCAGTATTTT,CAITGTSTDTQYF
.,TRBD1,TRBJ2-2,TRBV5-1,TGCGCCAGCAGCCTTACAGGGGGAAGCACCGGGGAGCTGTTTTTT,CASSLTGGSTGELFF
.,TRBD1,TRBJ1-3,TRBV6-1,TGTGCCAGCAGCCAGACAGGGGGAGGAAACACCATATATTTT,CASSQTGGGNTIYF
.,.,TRBJ1-2,TRBV18,TGTGCCAGCTCACCACGGGAAGAAGGGTTGGGCTATGGCTACACCTTC,CASSPREEGLGYGYTF
.,TRBD1,TRBJ2-3,TRBV24-1,TGTGCCACCAGTGACCCTGTGATTGCGGGACAGGGAACAGATACGCAGTATTTT,CATSDPVIAGQGTDTQYF
.,.,TRBJ1-3,TRBV6-1,TGTGCCAGCAGTGAAGACCCCTCTGGAAACACCATATATTTT,CASSEDPSGNTIYF
.,TRBD1,TRBJ1-6,TRBV18,TGTGCCAGCTCACCAAGGGACAGGGGGCAATCACCCCTCCACTTT,CASSPRDRGQSPLHF
.,.,TRBJ2-2,TRBV4-3,TGCGCCAGCAGCCAAGAACAGAACACCGGGGAGCTGTTTTTT,CASSQEQNTGELFF
.,TRBD1,TRBJ1-1,TRBV5-8,TGTGCCAGCAGCGTGGGACAGGCTACCTTGGGGACTGAAGCTTTCTTT,CASSVGQATLGTEAFF
.,.,TRBJ1-3,TRBV6-5,TGTGCCAGCAGTTCGCCCGCAGGGGACTCTGGAAACACCATATATTTT,CASSSPAGDSGNTIYF
.,.,TRBJ1-6,TRBV7-3,TGTGCCAGCAGCCCCGGGGGGGATTCACCCCTCCACTTT,CASSPGGDSPLHF
.,TRBD1,TRBJ2-1,TRBV6-5,TGTGCCAGCAGAGGGACAGGGGGTCCCAATGAGCAGTTCTTC,CASRGTGGPNEQFF
once,.,TRBJ2-5,TRBV18,TGTGCCAGCTCAGACCAAGAGACCCAGTACTTC,CASSDQETQYF
few,.,TRBJ1-1,TRBV5-1,TGCGCCAGCAGCTTGGATCCCGAGGTGACTGAAGCTTTCTTT,CASSLDPEVTEAFF
.,.,TRBJ1-2,TRBV6-5,.,CASSSSGPTGYTF
.,.,TRBJ1-1,TRBV5-6,TGTGCCAGCAGCTTGGTAGCCGGGGGAGCTTTCTTT,CASSLVAGGAFF
.,TRBD1,TRBJ2-5,TRBV19,TGTGCCAGTAGTATAGTGACAGGGCTGGAGACCCAGTACTTC,CASSIVTGLETQYF
.,.,TRBJ1-2,TRBV3-1/TRBV3-2,TGTGCCAGCAGCCAAGGCCCTCTTTATGGCTACACCTTC,CASSQGPLYGYTF
.,.,TRBJ1-2,TRBV9,TGTGCCAGCAGCGTAGTCAGTAACTATGGCTACACCTTC,CASSVVSNYGYTF
few,.,TRBJ1-4,TRBV5-1,TGCGCCAGCCGGGACACAACTAATGAAAAACTGTTTTTT,CASRDTTNEKLFF
.,.,TRBJ1-1,TRBV28,TGTGCCAGCTCCCTAAGGGAGAACACTGAAGCTTTCTTT,CASSLRENTEAFF
.,TRBD2,TRBJ2-5,TRBV3-1/TRBV3-2,TGTGCCAGCAGCCAATTTAGCGGGGGAGGTGGGGAGACCCAGTACTTC,CASSQFSGGGGETQYF
.,.,TRBJ1-2,TRBV19,TGTGCCAGTAGTATAAGGGGGGCCGGCGGCTACACCTTC,CASSIRGAGGYTF
.,.,TRBJ2-2,TRBV7-6,TGTGCCAGCAGCCCTAGCGCGTCGAACACCGGGGAGCTGTTTTTT,CASSPSASNTGELFF
.,.,TRBJ1-2,TRBV3-1/TRBV3-2,TGTGCCAGCAGCCAAAGTCGAGGGTTTGGCTACACCTTC,CASSQSRGFGYTF
.,.,TRBJ1-1,TRBV6-2/TRBV6-3,TGTGCCAGCAGTTACTATGAAGGGCGGCTGAACACTGAAGCTTTCTTT,CASSYYEGRLNTEAFF
.,TRBD1,TRBJ1-4,TRBV5-1,TGCGCCAGCAGCCAGGGACAGCCAAATGAAAAACTGTTTTTT,CASSQGQPNEKLFF
.,.,TRBJ1-6,TRBV18,TGTGCCAGCTCACCCTACGATGATTCACCCCTCCACTTT,CASSPYDDSPLHF
.,.,TRBJ1-2,TRBV6-5,TGTGCCAGCGGCTTCTCGGGGACTAACTATGGCTACACCTTC,CASGFSGTNYGYTF
.,TRBD1,TRBJ2-2,TRBV19,TGTGCCAGTATCTCACTCCGGGACAGGGGTTCCGGGGAGCTGTTTTTT,CASISLRDRGSGELFF
.,TRBD1,TRBJ2-3,TRBV6-5,TGTGCCAGCAGCCAACGGACAGGTATCACAGATACGCAGTATTTT,CASSQRTGITDTQYF
.,.,TRBJ1-2,TRBV28,TGTGCCAGCACCCTCAGGGGCACTTCCTACACCTTC,CASTLRGTSYTF
few,.,TRBJ1-4,TRBV4-1,TGCGCCAGCAGCCCCCCCGATAGGGTCGAAAAACTGTTTTTT,CASSPPDRVEKLFF
few,.,TRBJ1-4,TRBV7-9,TGTGCCAGCAGGGTCTATCGGACGGAAAAACTGTTTTTT,CASRVYRTEKLFF
few,.,TRBJ1-4,TRBV19,TGTGCCAGTAGTACACAACAGGAGATGGGTGGAAAACTGTTTTTT,CASSTQQEMGGKLFF
.,.,TRBJ1-6,TRBV6-5,TGTGCCAGCAGTTACTCGACACGGAATAATTCACCCCTCCACTTT,CASSYSTRNNSPLHF
once,TRBD1,TRBJ2-1,TRBV2,TGTGCCAGCAGTTCCGGGACAGGGGTTCATGAGCAGTTCTTC,CASSSGTGVHEQFF
.,.,TRBJ1-2,TRBV6-5,TGTGCCAGCAGCTTCCGGGACACCTCGCGGGGTGGCTACACCTTC,CASSFRDTSRGGYTF
.,.,TRBJ1-3,TRBV4-3,TGCGCCAGCAGCCCCCTCGAAGGAAACACCATATATTTT,CASSPLEGNTIYF
.,.,TRBJ2-3,TRBV19,TGTGCCAGTAGTATACCCTGGGGGGGCGAGTCAGATACGCAGTATTTT,CASSIPWGGESDTQYF
.,.,TRBJ2-3,TRBV7-9,TGTGCCAGCAGCTTCGGGGGCACAGATACGCAGTATTTT,CASSFGGTDTQYF